Shown below are 5 T cell receptor beta chains from a single sample sequenced in a study of shared clonotypes between healthy human individuals. Profiling relied on immunoSEQ multiplex PCR, and the TCRdb table lists in-frame clones only, not all of them. The sample has just over 2,000,000 clones; about 94% are singletons. Naive CD8 cells were CD45RO-negative, positively selected for CCR7, excluding terminally differentiated effector memory CD45RA+ cells. Sequencing was performed on naive CD8+ T cells sorted from blood. The receptors come from a man between 18 and 29 years old in good health.

Comment on this clone: In the same sample, other DNA sequences code for this CDR3. The rearrangement joins TRBV15 to TRBJ2-7; D not certain. Germline loops: CDR1 LNHNV, CDR2 YYDKDF (reference sequence). This CDR3 is 12 amino acids long. V was trimmed by 0 bases and J by 4 bases, leaving 4 bases between them. The CDR3 DNA sequence: TGTGCCACCAGCAGAGATAGGTACGAGCAGTACTTC. The encoded protein is CATSRDRYEQYF.

This chain joins TRBV7-2 and TRBJ2-5; 8 nucleotides match TRBD1. V lost 2 bases and J lost 5; bases outside the gene matches: 16. CDR3 size: 18 residues. Germline CDR1 and CDR2: SGHTA and FQGNSA. Written as DNA, the CDR3 is TGTGCCAGCAGCTTATATTCCACCGTAACAGGGGGGTGGGAGACCCAGTACTTC. Translation: CASSLYSTVTGGWETQYF.

The V gene is TRBV4-3, the J gene TRBJ1-2; D is unresolved. Per the germline V gene, CDR1 is LGHNA and CDR2 is YSLEER. The CDR3 has 16 residues. Trimming removed 1 base from V and 8 bases from J, with 20 bases in between. The CDR3 region is CASSQGRLGIPGGYTF. The CDR3 nucleotides read TGCGCCAGCAGCCAAGGTCGGTTGGGGATCCCCGGCGGCTACACCTTC.

Note on this clone: The sample has other DNA sequences that encode this CDR3 too. The chain couples TRBV27 to TRBJ1-1; D may be TRBD1 (5 bases). The CDR3 covers 13 residues. From germline, CDR1 is MNHEY and CDR2 SMNVEV (reference sequence). Trimming took 2 bases from V and 5 from J, leaving 9 bases between them. CDR3 region: CASSLQGGTEAFF. DNA for the CDR3: TGTGCCAGCAGTTTACAGGGCGGGACTGAAGCTTTCTTT.

In regard to this clone: In the same sample, other DNA sequences code for this CDR3. For the CDR3, the DNA is TGTGCCAGCAGTCTCGGGACGGGGAATCAGCCCCAGCATTTT. It encodes CASSLGTGNQPQHF. The chain joins TRBV28 to TRBJ1-5; TRBD1 is a possible D gene (5 bases). Germline CDR1 is MDHEN and CDR2 is SYDVKM. The CDR3 is made up of 14 amino acids. The V end lost 5 bases, the J end lost 4 bases, and 12 bases lay between the germline ends.